This TCR beta chain was captured by sequencing in a study of CD8 T cells in ankylosing spondylitis. Libraries of TCR beta came from quantitative 5'-RACE with molecular barcodes. MiXCR, run by TCRdb on the 5' RACE reads, gives a single entry per CDR3 protein. Here the sample spans 250,000 to 400,000 distinct CDR3 sequences, approximately 10% being singletons. As concerns this clonotype: Its target is not known.

From germline, CDR1 is KGHDR and CDR2 SFDVKD. The ends lost 8 bases at V and 7 bases at J; junction bases unmatched: 7. There are 13 residues in the CDR3. The study, taken as a whole, reports: Previously reported in reactive arthritis synovial fluid and blood were some of the motif variants.

The specimen sequenced was blood, either unsorted or a sorted T cell fraction (not recorded which). The chain carries TRBV24-1 and TRBJ2-1, with 7 nucleotides matching TRBD2. This sequence originates from a female donor with ankylosing spondylitis or in good health (not recorded which). CDR3 in amino acids: CATTEGGKNEQFF. The CDR3 DNA follows: TGTGCCACCACTGAGGGAGGGAAGAATGAGCAGTTCTTC.